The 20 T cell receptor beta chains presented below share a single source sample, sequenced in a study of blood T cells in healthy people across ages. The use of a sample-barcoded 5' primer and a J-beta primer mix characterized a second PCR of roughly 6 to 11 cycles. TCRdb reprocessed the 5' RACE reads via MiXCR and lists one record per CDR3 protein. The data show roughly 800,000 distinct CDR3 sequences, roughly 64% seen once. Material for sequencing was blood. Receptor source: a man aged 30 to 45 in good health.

CDR3 coding DNA: TGCGCCAGCAGCTACCGCGCAGGTAGCGGAACCTACAATGAGCAGTTCTTC. It translates to CASSYRAGSGTYNEQFF. The chain is built from TRBV5-1 and TRBJ2-1, with D tentatively TRBD2 (6 bases). V lost 3 bases, J lost 2 bases, and 18 bases lay in between. The germline V gene has CDR1 SGHRS and CDR2 YFSETQ. The CDR3 is made up of 17 amino acids.

CDR3 coding DNA: TGCAGTGCACTCGTCCGGGACAGGGCGGAGACCCAGTACTTC. Translated, it gives CSALVRDRAETQYF. The gene calls are TRBV20-1 and TRBJ2-5; TRBD1 aligns across 9 bases. The V gene end was trimmed by 6 bases and the J gene end by 5 bases; junction bases not matched to a gene: 10. CDR3 length: 14 residues. Germline V lookup: CDR1 DFQATT, CDR2 SNEGSKA (reference sequence).

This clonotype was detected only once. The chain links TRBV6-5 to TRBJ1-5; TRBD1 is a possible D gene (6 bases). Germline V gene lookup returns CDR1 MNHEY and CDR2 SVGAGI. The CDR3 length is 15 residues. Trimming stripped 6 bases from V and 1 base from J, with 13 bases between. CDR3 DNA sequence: TGTGCCAGCAGGAAGACAGGTTCCAGCAATCAGCCCCAGCATTTT. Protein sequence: CASRKTGSSNQPQHF.

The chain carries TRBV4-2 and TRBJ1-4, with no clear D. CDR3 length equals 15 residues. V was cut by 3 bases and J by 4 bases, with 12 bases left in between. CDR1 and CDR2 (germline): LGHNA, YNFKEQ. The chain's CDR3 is CASSHGGLLNEKLFF. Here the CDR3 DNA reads TGTGCCAGCAGCCACGGAGGCTTGCTTAATGAAAAACTGTTTTTT.

The CDR3 DNA is TGCAGTGCTAGCTCCCGGGAGGCGGAAGCATACAATGAGCAGTTCTTC. Protein sequence: CSASSREAEAYNEQFF. This chain joins TRBV20-1 and TRBJ2-1; 7 nucleotides agree with TRBD2. The CDR3 is made up of 16 amino acids. V lost 3 bases to trimming and J lost 4 bases; unmatched junction nucleotides: 12. Germline CDR1 and CDR2: DFQATT and SNEGSKA (reference sequence).

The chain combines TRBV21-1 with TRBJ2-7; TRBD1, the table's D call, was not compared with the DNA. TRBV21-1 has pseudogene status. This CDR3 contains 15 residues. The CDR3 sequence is CASSNLEGGRYEQYF. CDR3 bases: TGTGCCAGCAGCAACCTAGAAGGGGGGCGGTACGAGCAGTACTTC.

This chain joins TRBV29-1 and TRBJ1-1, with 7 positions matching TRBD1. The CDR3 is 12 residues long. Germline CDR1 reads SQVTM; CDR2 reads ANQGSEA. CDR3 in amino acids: CSGAQGSTEAFF. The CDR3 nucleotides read TGCAGTGGGGCACAGGGGTCAACTGAAGCTTTCTTT.

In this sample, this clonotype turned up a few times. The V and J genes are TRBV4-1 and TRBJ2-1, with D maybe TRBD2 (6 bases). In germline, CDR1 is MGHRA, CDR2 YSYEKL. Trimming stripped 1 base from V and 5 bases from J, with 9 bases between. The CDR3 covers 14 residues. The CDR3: CASSQGGGNNEQFF. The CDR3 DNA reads TGCGCCAGCAGCCAAGGGGGAGGAAACAATGAGCAGTTCTTC.

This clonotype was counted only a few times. The CDR3 region is CASSPPGVLNTEAFF. CDR3 nucleotide sequence: TGTGCCAGCAGCCCGCCAGGGGTTTTGAACACTGAAGCTTTCTTT. The chain is built from TRBV5-4 and TRBJ1-1, with TRBD1 as a possible D gene (6 bases). The length of the CDR3 is 15 residues. Trimming shortened V by 4 bases and J by 0 bases, and 13 bases separated the two germline ends. The germline CDR1 and CDR2 sequences are SGHNT and YYREEE (reference sequence).

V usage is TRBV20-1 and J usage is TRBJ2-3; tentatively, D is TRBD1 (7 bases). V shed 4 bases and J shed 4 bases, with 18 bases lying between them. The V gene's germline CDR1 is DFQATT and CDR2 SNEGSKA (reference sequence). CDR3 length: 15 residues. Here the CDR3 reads CSATQHTGDSDTQYF. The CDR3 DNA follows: TGCAGTGCTACCCAGCACACAGGGGACTCAGATACGCAGTATTTT.

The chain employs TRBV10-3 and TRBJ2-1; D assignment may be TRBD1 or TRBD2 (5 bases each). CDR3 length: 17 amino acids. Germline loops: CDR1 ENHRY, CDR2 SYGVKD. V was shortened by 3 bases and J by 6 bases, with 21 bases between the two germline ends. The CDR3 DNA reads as TGTGCCATCAGTGACTTCGTCGGGACCCTGGGACGCAATGAGCAGTTCTTC. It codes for CAISDFVGTLGRNEQFF.

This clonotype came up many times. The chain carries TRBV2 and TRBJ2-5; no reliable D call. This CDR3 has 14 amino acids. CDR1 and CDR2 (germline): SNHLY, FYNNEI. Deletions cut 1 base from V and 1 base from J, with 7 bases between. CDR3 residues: CASSEVASQETQYF. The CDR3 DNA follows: TGTGCCAGCAGTGAAGTAGCCAGCCAAGAGACCCAGTACTTC.

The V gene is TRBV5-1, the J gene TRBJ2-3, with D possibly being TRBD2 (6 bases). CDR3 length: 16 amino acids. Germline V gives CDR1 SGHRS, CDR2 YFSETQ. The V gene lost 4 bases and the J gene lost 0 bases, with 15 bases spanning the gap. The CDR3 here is CASSPQTSLSTDTQYF. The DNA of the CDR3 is TGCGCCAGCAGCCCCCAAACTAGCCTGAGCACAGATACGCAGTATTTT.

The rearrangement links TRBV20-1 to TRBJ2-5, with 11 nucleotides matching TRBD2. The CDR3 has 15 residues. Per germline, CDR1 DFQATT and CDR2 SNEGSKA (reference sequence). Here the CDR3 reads CSPFSLAGGGETQYF. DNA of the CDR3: TGCAGCCCCTTCAGTCTAGCGGGGGGCGGAGAGACCCAGTACTTC.

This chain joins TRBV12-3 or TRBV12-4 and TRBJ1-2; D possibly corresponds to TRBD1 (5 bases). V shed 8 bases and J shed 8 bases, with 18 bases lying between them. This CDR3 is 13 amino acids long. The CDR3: CASSQGAGRGYTF. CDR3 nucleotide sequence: TGTGCCAGCTCCCAAGGGGCAGGGCGAGGCTACACCTTC.

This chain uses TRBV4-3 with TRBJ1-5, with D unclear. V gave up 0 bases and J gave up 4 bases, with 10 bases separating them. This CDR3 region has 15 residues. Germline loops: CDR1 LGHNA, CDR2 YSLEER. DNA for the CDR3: TGCGCCAGCAGCCAAGAGTCCCGGGGTAATCAGCCCCAGCATTTT. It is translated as CASSQESRGNQPQHF.

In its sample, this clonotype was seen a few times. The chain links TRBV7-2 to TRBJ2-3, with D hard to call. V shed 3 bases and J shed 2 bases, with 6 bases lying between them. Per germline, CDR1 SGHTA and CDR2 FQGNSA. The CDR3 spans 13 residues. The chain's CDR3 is CASSFITTDTQYF. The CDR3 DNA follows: TGTGCCAGCAGCTTTATCACCACAGATACGCAGTATTTT.

DNA for the CDR3: TGCGCCAGCAGCTATGCTAGCGGGAGTTTCGGAGAGACCCAGTACTTC. Encoded protein: CASSYASGSFGETQYF. This chain uses TRBV5-1 with TRBJ2-5; TRBD2 aligns across 10 bases. Germline-derived CDR1 and CDR2 are SGHRS and YFSETQ. This CDR3 region has 16 residues. J was trimmed by 4 bases and V by 3 bases; bases with no gene match: 9. Drawing the rest from reference TRBV5-1 and TRBJ2-5, the complete variable domain is KAGVTQTPRYLIKTRGQQVTLSCSPISGHRSVSWYQQTPGQGLQFLFEYFSETQRNKGNFPGRFSGRQFSNSRSEMNVSTLELGDSALYLCASSYASGSFGETQYFGPGTRLLVL.

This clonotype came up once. The CDR3 region has the DNA TGTGCCAGCAGTTACGCCGGGGAGTTTGGGACAGCTGAAGAGACCCAGTACTTC. Residues: CASSYAGEFGTAEETQYF. The rearrangement uses TRBV28 and TRBJ2-5, with 7 nucleotides matching TRBD1. The germline CDR1 and CDR2 sequences are MDHEN and SYDVKM. V shed 4 bases, J shed 3 bases, and the junction held 17 bases outside the gene matches. The CDR3 length is 18 residues.

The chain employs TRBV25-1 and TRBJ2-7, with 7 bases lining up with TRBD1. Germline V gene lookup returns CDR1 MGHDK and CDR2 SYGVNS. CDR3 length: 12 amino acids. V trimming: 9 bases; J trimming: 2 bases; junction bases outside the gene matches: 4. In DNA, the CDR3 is TGTGCCAGTCCGGGACAGACCTACGAGCAGTACTTC. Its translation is CASPGQTYEQYF.